This T cell receptor beta chain was identified in a study of T cells after yellow fever vaccination. Whole-study findings and limits: Abundant bulk-population clonotypes could contaminate the FACS-sorted repertoires. Post-booster repertoires again held most primary-vaccination clones (approximately 96% CD4, around 90% CD8). Among all clonotypes, a small share was observed in both CD4 and CD8 compartments.

A remark on this clonotype: What it binds is unknown.

TCRdb itself ran the 5' RACE reads through MiXCR, one entry per CDR3 protein. There are 150,000 to 200,000 distinct CDR3 sequences in the sample; about 10% occur only once, and around 34% lies in the top ten. V shed 4 bases, J shed 9 bases, and the junction held 9 bases outside the gene matches. The CDR3 is 14 residues long. Looked up from germline, CDR1 is DFQATT and CDR2 is SNEGSKA (reference sequence). The sequence derives from a man younger than 30 who received the YFV17D yellow fever vaccine. The specimen comprised CD8+ T cells sorted from PBMCs, sampled 15 days after the yellow fever booster vaccination. The rearrangement links TRBV20-1 to TRBJ2-1; 10 bases map to TRBD2. CDR3 sequence reads: CSATRAGGVSEQFF. The CDR3 nucleotides are TGCAGTGCTACCCGAGCGGGAGGGGTTAGTGAGCAGTTCTTC.